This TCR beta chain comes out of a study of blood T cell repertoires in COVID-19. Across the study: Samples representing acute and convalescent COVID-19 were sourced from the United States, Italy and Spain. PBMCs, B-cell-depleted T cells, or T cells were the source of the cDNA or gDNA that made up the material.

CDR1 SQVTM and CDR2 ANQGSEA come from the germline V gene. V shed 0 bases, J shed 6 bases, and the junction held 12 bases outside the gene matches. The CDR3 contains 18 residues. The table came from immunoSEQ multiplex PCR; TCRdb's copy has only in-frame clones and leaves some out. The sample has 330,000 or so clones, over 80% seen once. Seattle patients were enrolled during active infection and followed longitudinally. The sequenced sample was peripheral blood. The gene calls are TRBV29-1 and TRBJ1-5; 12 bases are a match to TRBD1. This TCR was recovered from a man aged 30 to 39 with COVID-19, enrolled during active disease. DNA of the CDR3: TGCAGCGTTGAAGACCTTGGGACAGGGGGCGGTAATGGTCAGCCCCAGCATTTT. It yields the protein CSVEDLGTGGGNGQPQHF.